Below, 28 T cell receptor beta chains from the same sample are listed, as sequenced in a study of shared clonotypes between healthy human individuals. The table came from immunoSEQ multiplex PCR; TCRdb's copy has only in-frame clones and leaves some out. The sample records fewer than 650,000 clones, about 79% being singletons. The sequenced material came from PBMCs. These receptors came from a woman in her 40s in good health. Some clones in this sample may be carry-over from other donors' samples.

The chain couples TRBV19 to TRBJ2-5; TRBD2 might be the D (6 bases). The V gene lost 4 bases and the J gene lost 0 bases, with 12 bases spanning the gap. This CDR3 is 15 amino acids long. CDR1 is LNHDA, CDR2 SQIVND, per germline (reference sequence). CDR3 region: CASSTGLIYQETQYF. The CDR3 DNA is TGTGCCAGTAGTACGGGACTGATATACCAAGAGACCCAGTACTTC. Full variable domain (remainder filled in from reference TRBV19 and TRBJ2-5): DGGITQSPKYLFRKEGQNVTLSCEQNLNHDAMYWYRQDPGQGLRLIYYSQIVNDFQKGDIAEGYSVSREKKESFPLTVTSAQKNPTAFYLCASSTGLIYQETQYFGPGTRLLVL.

The CDR3 DNA is TGTGCCAGCATGGAGGGGCGCCCCACAGATACGCAGTATTTT. The encoded protein is CASMEGRPTDTQYF. This chain links TRBV7-2 with TRBJ2-3, with D possibly TRBD2 on 6 matching bases. Trimming took off 7 bases at V and 2 bases at J, with 13 bases between the two ends. Germline CDR1 and CDR2: SGHTA and FQGNSA. The CDR3 covers 14 residues.

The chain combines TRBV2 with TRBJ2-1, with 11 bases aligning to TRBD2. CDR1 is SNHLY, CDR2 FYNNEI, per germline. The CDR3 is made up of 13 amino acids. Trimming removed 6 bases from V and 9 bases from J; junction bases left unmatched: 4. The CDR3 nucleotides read TGTGCCAGCAGGACTCTAGCGGGAGGTGAGCAGTTCTTC. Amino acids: CASRTLAGGEQFF.

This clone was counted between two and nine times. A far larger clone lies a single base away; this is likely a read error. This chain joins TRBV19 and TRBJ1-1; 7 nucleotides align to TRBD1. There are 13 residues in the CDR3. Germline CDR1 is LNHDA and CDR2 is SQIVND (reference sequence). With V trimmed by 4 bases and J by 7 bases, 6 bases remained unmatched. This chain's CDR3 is CASSRFGQDEAFF. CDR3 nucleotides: TGTGCCAGTAGTAGATTCGGACAGGATGAAGCTTTCTTT.

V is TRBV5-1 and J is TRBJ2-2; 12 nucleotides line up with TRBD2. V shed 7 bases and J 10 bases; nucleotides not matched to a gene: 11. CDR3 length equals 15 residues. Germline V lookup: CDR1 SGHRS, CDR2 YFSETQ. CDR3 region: CASSWTSGTPTELFF. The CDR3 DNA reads TGCGCCAGCTCCTGGACTAGCGGGACCCCAACGGAGCTGTTTTTT.

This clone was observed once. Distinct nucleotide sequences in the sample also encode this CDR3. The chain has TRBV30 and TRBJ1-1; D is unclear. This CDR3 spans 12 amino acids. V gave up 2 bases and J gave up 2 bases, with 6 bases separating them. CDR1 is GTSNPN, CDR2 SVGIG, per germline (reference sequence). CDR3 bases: TGTGCCTGGAGTCGTCCCAACACTGAAGCTTTCTTT. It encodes CAWSRPNTEAFF.

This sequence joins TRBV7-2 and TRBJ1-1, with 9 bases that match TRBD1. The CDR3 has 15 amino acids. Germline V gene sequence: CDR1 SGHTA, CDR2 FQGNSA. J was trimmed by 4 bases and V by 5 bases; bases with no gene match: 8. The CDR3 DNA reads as TGTGCCAGCAGCGTACAGGGGGCTGTGAGCACTGAAGCTTTCTTT. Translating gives CASSVQGAVSTEAFF.

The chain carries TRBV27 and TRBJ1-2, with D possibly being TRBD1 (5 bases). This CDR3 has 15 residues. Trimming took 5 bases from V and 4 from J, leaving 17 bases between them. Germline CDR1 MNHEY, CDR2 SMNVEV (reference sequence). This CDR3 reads CASSKPGTGFYGYTF. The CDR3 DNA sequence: TGTGCCAGCAGTAAACCGGGGACCGGATTCTATGGCTACACCTTC.

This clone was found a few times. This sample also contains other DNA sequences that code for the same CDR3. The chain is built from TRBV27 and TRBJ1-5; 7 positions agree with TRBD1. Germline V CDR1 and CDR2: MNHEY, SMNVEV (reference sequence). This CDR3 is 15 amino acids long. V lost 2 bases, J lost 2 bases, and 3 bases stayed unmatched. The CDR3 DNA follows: TGTGCCAGCAGTTTAAACAGGGGCCGCAATCAGCCCCAGCATTTT. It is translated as CASSLNRGRNQPQHF.

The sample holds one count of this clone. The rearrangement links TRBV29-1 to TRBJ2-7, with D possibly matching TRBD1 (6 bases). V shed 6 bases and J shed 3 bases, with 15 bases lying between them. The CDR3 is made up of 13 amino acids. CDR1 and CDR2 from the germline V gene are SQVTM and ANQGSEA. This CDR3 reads CSVYWDNGYEQYF. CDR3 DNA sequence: TGCAGCGTCTACTGGGACAACGGCTACGAGCAGTACTTC.

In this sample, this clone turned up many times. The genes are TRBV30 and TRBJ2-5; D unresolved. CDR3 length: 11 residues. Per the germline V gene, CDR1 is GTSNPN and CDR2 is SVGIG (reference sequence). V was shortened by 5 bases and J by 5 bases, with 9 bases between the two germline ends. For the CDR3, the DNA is TGTGCCTGGGGTCCCCCGGAGACCCAGTACTTC. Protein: CAWGPPETQYF. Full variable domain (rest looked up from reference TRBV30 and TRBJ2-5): SQTIHQWPATLVQPVGSPLSLECTVEGTSNPNLYWYRQAAGRGLQLLFYSVGIGQISSEVPQNLSASRPQDRQFILSSKKLLLSDSGFYLCAWGPPETQYFGPGTRLLVL.

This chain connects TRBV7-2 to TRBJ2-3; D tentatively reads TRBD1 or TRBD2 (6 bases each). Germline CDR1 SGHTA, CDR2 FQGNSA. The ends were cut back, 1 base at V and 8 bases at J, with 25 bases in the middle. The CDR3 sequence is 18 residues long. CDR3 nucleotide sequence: TGTGCCAGCAGCTTAGGGGGGCCCGAAGGTAGCGGACACCGTACGCAGTATTTT. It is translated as CASSLGGPEGSGHRTQYF.

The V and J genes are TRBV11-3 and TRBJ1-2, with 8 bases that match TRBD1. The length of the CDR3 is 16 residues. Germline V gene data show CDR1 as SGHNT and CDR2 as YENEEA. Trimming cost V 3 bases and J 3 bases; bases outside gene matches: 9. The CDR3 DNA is TGTGCCAGCAGCTTCCTGGACAGGGAGGAGTACTATGGCTACACCTTC. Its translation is CASSFLDREEYYGYTF.

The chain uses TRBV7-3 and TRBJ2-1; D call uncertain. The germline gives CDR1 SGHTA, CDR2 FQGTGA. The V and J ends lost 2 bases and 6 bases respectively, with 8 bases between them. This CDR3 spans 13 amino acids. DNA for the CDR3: TGTGCCAGCAGCTTACAGAGGTCCAATGAGCAGTTCTTC. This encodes CASSLQRSNEQFF.

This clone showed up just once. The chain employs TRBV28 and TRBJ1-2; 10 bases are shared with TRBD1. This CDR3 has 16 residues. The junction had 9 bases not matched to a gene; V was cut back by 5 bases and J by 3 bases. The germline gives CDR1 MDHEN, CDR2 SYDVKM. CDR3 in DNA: TGTGCCAGCAGTCAAAACGCCGGGACAGGGGACTATGGCTACACCTTC. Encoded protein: CASSQNAGTGDYGYTF.

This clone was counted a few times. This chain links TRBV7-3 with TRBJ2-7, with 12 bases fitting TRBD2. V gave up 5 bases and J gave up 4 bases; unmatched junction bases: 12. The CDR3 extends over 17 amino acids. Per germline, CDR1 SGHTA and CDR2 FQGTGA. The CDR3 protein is CASSGLAGGLYFYEQYF. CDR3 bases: TGTGCCAGCAGCGGGCTAGCGGGAGGGCTTTACTTTTACGAGCAGTACTTC.

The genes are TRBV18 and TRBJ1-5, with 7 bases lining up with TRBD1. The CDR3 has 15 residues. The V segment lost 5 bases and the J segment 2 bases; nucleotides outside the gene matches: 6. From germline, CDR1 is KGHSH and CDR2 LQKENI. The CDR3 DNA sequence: TGTGCCAGCTCAGACGGGACAGTGGGCAATCAGCCCCAGCATTTT. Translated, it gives CASSDGTVGNQPQHF.

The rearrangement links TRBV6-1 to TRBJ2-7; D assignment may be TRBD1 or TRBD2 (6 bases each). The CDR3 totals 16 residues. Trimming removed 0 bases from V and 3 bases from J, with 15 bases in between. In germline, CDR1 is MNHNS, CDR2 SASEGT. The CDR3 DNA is TGTGCCAGCAGTGAAGCTTGGGCCGGGGGCCTCTACGAGCAGTACTTC. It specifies CASSEAWAGGLYEQYF.

CDR3 nucleotide sequence: TGTGCCAGCAGCCAAGATTGGAGCGGGGATAGTCGGCCCCAGCATTTT. It specifies CASSQDWSGDSRPQHF. This sequence joins TRBV4-2 and TRBJ1-5; D gene unclear. Germline CDR1 and CDR2: LGHNA and YNFKEQ. The V gene lost 0 bases and the J gene lost 9 bases, with 18 bases spanning the gap. CDR3 length equals 16 residues.

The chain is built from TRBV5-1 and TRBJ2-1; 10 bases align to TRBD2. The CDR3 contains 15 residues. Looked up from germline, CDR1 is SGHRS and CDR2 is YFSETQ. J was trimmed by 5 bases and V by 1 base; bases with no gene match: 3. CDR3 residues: CASSLRTSGDNEQFF. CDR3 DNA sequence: TGCGCCAGCAGCTTGCGGACTAGCGGAGACAATGAGCAGTTCTTC.

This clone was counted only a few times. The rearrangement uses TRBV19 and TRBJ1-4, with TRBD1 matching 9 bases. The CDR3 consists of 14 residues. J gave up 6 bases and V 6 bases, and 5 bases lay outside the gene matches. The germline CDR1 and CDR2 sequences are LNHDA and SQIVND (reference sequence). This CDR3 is CASRQQGADEKLFF. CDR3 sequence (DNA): TGTGCCAGTAGACAACAGGGGGCGGATGAAAAACTGTTTTTT.

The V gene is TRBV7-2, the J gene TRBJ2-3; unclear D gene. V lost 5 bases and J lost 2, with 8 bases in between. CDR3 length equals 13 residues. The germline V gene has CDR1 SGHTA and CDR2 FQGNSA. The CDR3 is CASSHGTTDTQYF. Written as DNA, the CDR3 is TGTGCCAGCAGCCACGGTACCACAGATACGCAGTATTTT.

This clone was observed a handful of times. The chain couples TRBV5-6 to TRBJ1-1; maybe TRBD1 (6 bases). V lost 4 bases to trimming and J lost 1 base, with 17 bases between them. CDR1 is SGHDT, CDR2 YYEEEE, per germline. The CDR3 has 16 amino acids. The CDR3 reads CASSTTHRVRNTEAFF. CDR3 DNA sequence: TGTGCCAGCAGCACAACCCACAGGGTTAGGAACACTGAAGCTTTCTTT. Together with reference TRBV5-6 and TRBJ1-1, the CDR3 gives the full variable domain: DAGVTQSPTHLIKTRGQQVTLRCSPKSGHDTVSWYQQALGQGPQFIFQYYEEEERQRGNFPDRFSGHQFPNYSSELNVNALLLGDSALYLCASSTTHRVRNTEAFFGQGTRLTVV.

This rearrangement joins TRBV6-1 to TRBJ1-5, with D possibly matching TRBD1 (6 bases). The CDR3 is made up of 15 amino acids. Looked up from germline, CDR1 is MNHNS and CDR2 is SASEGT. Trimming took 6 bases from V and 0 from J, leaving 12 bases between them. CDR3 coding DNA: TGTGCCAGCAGGGCCCGGGACACTAGCAATCAGCCCCAGCATTTT. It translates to CASRARDTSNQPQHF.

The CDR3 DNA sequence: TGTGCCTGGAGTTTACTAGCGGGAGAGTCCGGGGAGCTGTTTTTT. Translated: CAWSLLAGESGELFF. V gene TRBV30 combines with J gene TRBJ2-2; 11 bases are shared with TRBD2. The V gene end was trimmed by 2 bases and the J gene end by 6 bases; junction bases not matched to a gene: 5. This CDR3 spans 15 amino acids. Germline V gene lookup returns CDR1 GTSNPN and CDR2 SVGIG (reference sequence).

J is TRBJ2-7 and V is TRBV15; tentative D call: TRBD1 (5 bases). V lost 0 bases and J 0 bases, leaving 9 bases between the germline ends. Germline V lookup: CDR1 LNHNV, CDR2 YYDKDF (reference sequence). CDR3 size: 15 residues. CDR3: CATSRDLGASYEQYF. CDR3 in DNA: TGTGCCACCAGCAGAGATCTTGGGGCCTCCTACGAGCAGTACTTC.

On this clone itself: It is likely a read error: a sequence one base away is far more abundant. The CDR3: CASTRSGRYQETQYF. CDR3 nucleotides: TGTGCCAGCACCCGCTCAGGACGGTACCAAGAGACCCAGTACTTC. The chain has TRBV2 and TRBJ2-5, with D unclear. V was trimmed by 7 bases and J by 0 bases, leaving 15 bases between them. This CDR3 has 15 amino acids. Germline loops: CDR1 SNHLY, CDR2 FYNNEI.

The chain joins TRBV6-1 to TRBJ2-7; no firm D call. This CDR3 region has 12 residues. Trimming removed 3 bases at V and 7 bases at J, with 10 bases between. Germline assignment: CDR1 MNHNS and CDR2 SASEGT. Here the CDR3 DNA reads TGTGCCAGCAGTGATCTAGGTTGGGAGCAGTACTTC. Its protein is CASSDLGWEQYF.